This T cell receptor beta chain was identified during a study of shared clonotypes between healthy human individuals. Study observations and caveats: Generally, estimated richness proved larger in naive subsets than it did in memory subsets.

Profiled with immunoSEQ multiplex PCR; TCRdb holds only in-frame clones, not every one. The sample comprises millions of clones, roughly 95% of which are singletons, and 0.1% to 0.15% rests with the top ten. Details on this clone: Its antigen remains unknown. Other DNA sequences in this sample translate to the same CDR3.

CDR1 is SGHRS, CDR2 YFSETQ, per germline. V lost 0 bases to trimming and J lost 3 bases, with 13 bases between them. CDR3 size: 15 residues. The clonotype originates from a man younger than 35 in good health. This chain joins TRBV5-1 and TRBJ2-7; possibly TRBD1 or TRBD2 for D (5 bases each). Sequencing input: naive CD4+ T cells sorted from blood. Subset in this sample: CD45RA+ positively selected. CDR3 in DNA: TGCGCCAGCAGCTTGGGAGGCGCAGGGAGCTACGAGCAGTACTTC. Protein product: CASSLGGAGSYEQYF. Together with reference TRBV5-1 and TRBJ2-7, the CDR3 gives the full variable domain: KAGVTQTPRYLIKTRGQQVTLSCSPISGHRSVSWYQQTPGQGLQFLFEYFSETQRNKGNFPGRFSGRQFSNSRSEMNVSTLELGDSALYLCASSLGGAGSYEQYFGPGTRLTVT.